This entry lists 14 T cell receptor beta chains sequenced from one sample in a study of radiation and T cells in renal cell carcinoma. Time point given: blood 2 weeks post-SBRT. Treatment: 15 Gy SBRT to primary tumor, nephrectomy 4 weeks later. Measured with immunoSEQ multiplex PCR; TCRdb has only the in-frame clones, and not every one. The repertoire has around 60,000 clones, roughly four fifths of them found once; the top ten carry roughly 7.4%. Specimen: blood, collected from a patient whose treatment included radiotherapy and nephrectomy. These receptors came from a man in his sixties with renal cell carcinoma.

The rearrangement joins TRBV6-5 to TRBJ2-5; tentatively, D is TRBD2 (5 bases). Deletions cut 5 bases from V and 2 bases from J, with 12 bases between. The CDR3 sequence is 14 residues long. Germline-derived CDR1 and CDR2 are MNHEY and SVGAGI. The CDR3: CASSSRREQETQYF. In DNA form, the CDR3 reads TGTGCCAGCAGTAGTCGACGGGAACAAGAGACCCAGTACTTC.

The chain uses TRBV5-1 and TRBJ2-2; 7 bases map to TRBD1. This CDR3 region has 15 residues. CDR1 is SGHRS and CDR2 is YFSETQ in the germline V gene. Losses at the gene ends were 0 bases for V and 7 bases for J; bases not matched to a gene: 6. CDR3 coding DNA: TGCGCCAGCAGCTTGGAGAGGGGGCAGGGCGGGGAGCTGTTTTTT. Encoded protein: CASSLERGQGGELFF.

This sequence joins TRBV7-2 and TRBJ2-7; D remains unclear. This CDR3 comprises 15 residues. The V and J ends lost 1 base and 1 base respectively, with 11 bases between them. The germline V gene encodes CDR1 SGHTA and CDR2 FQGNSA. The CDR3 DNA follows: TGTGCCAGCAGCTTAGGCCCCCCCTTATCCTACGAGCAGTACGTC. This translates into CASSLGPPLSYEQYV.

For the CDR3, the DNA is TGCAGTGCTAGACAAGGGTATACGCAGTATTTT. Its translation is CSARQGYTQYF. The genes are TRBV20-1 and TRBJ2-3, with unresolved D. The CDR3 covers 11 residues. V dropped 2 bases and J dropped 7 bases, with 7 bases sitting between them. CDR1 and CDR2 (germline): DFQATT, SNEGSKA (reference sequence).

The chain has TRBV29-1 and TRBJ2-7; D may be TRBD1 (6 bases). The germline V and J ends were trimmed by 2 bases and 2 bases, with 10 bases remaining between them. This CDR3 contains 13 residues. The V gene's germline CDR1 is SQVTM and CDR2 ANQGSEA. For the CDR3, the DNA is TGCAGCGTTGAAAGGGGGATGCCCTACGAGCAGTACTTC. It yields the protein CSVERGMPYEQYF.

The CDR3 DNA reads as TGTGCCACCAGCAGCACCGGGACAGGGGATAACACTGAAGCTTTCTTT. Protein: CATSSTGTGDNTEAFF. This sequence joins TRBV15 and TRBJ1-1; 10 nucleotides agree with TRBD1. The V and J ends lost 3 bases and 2 bases, in that order; junction bases with no gene match: 6. Germline loops: CDR1 LNHNV, CDR2 YYDKDF (reference sequence). This CDR3 has 16 residues.

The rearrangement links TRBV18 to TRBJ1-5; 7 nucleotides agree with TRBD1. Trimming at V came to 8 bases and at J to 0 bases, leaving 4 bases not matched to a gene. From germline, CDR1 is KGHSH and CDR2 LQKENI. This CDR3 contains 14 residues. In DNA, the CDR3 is TGTGCCAGCGGGGGACAGAATAGCAATCAGCCCCAGCATTTT. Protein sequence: CASGGQNSNQPQHF.

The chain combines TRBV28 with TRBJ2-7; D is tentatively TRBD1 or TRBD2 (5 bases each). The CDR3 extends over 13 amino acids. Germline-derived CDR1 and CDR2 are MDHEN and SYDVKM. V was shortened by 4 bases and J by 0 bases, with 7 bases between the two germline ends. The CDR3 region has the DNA TGTGCCAGCAGTTCAGGGAGCTCCTACGAGCAGTACGTC. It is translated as CASSSGSSYEQYV.

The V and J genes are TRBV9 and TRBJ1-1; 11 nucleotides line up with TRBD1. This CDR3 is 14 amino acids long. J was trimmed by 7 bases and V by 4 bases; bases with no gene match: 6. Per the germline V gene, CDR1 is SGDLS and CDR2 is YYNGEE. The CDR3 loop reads CASSSGQGANEAFF. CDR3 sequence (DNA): TGTGCCAGCAGCTCCGGACAGGGGGCAAATGAAGCTTTCTTT.

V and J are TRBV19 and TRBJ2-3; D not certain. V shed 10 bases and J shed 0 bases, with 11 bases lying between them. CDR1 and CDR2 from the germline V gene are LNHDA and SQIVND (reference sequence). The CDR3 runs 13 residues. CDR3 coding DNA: TGTGCCACTCCCGTCGGAAGCACAGATACGCAGTATTTT. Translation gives CATPVGSTDTQYF.

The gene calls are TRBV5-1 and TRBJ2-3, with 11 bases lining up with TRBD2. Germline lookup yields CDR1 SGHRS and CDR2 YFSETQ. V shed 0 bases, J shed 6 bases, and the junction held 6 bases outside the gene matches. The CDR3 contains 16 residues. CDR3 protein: CASSLVLAGGPDTQYF. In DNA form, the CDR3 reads TGCGCCAGCAGCTTGGTCCTAGCGGGGGGCCCGGATACGCAGTATTTT.

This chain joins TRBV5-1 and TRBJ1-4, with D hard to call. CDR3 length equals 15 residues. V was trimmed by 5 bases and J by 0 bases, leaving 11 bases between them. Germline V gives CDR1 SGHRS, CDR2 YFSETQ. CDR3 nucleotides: TGCGCCAGCAGTCCTGGTCTTGCAACTAATGAAAAACTGTTTTTT. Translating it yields CASSPGLATNEKLFF.

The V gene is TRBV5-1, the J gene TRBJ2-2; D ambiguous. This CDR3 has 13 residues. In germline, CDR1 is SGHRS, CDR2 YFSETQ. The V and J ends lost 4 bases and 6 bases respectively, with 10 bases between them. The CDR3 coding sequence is TGCGCCAGCAGCGGCAGTGGGGCCGGGGAGCTGTTTTTT. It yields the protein CASSGSGAGELFF.

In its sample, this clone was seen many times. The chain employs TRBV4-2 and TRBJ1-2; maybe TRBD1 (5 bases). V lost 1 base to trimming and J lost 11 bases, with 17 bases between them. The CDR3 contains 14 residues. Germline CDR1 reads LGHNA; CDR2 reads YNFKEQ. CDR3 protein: CASSQGVTETSYTF. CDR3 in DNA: TGTGCCAGCAGCCAAGGGGTGACAGAGACTTCGTACACCTTC.